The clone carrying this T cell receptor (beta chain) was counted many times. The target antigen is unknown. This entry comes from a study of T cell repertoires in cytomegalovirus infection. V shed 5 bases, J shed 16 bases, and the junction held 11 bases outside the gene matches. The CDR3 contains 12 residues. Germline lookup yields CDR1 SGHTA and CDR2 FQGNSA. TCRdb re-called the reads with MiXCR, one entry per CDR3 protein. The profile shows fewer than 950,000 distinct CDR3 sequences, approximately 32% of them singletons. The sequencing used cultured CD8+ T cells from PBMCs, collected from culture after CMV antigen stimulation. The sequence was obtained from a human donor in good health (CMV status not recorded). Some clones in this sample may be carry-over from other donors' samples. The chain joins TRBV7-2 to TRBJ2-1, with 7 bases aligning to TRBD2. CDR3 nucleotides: TGTGCCAGCAGCGATAGGACTAGAGCAGTTTTCTTC. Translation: CASSDRTRAVFF.